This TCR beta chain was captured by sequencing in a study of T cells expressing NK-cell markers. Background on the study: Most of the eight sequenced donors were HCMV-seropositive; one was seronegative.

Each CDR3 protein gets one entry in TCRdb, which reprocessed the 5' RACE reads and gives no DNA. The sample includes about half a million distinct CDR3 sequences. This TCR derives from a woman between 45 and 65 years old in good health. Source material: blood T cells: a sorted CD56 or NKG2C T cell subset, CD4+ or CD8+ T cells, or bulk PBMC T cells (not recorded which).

The CDR3 protein is CASSPPTGLRGYTF. The J gene is TRBJ1-2, the V gene TRBV9; the TCRdb call, TRBD1, lacks DNA for checking. CDR1 and CDR2 (germline): SGDLS, YYNGEE. The length of the CDR3 is 14 residues.